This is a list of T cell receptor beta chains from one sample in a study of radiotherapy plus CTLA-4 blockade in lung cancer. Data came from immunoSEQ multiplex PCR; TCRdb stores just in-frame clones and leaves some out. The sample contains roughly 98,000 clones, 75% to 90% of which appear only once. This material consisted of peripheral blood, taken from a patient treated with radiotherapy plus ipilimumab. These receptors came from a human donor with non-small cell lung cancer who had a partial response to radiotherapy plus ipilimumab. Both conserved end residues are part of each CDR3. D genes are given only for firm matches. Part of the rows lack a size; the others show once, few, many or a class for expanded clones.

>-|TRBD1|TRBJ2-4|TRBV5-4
CASSLGQGDFAKNIQYF
TGTGCCAGCAGCTTGGGACAGGGGGATTTTGCCAAAAACATTCAGTACTTC
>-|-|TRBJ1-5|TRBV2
CASSASTGRQPQHF
TGTGCCAGCAGCGCAAGTACAGGAAGGCAGCCCCAGCATTTT
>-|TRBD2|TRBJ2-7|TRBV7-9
CASSHWTSGGVEQYF
TGTGCCAGCAGTCACTGGACTAGCGGAGGGGTCGAGCAGTACTTC
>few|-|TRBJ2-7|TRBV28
CASSRAGGKTYEQYF
TGTGCCAGCAGTCGTGCCGGGGGAAAAACCTACGAGCAGTACTTC
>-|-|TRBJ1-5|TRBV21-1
CASSKVAGDQPQHF
TGTGCCAGCAGCAAAGTAGCGGGAGATCAGCCCCAGCATTTT
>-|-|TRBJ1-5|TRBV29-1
CSVVPGGSNQPQHF
TGCAGCGTTGTACCGGGTGGTAGCAATCAGCCCCAGCATTTT
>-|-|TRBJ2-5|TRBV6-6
CASSLMGSETQYF
TGTGCCAGCAGTTTAATGGGCTCAGAGACCCAGTACTTC
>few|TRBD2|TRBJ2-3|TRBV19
CASGLAGVPDTQYF
TGTGCCAGTGGACTAGCGGGAGTTCCAGATACGCAGTATTTT
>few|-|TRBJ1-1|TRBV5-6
CASSLTGSTEAFF
TGTGCCAGCAGCTTAACGGGGAGCACTGAAGCTTTCTTT
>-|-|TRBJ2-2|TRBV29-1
CSVERLENTGELFF
TGCAGCGTTGAACGACTTGAGAACACCGGGGAGCTGTTTTTT
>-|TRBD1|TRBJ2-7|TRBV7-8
CASSRDREDEQYF
TGTGCCAGCAGCCGGGACAGGGAGGACGAGCAGTACTTC
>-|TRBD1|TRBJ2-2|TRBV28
CASKGAPNTGELFF
TGTGCCAGCAAGGGGGCACCCAACACCGGGGAGCTGTTTTTT
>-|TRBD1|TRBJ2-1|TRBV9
CASSQKGGDRVVNEQFF
TGTGCCAGCAGCCAGAAGGGTGGGGACAGGGTTGTCAATGAGCAGTTCTTC
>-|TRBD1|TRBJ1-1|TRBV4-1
CASSQGDRFGGAFF
TGCGCCAGCAGCCAAGGGGACAGGTTTGGTGGAGCTTTCTTT
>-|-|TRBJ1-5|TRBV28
CASSSPHRENSNQPQHF
TGTGCCAGCAGTTCCCCACACAGAGAGAATAGCAATCAGCCCCAGCATTTT
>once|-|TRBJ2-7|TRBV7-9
CASSYLDEQYF
TGTGCCAGCAGCTACTTAGACGAGCAGTACTTC
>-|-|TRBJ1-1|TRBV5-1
CASSPDRPYTEAFF
TGCGCCAGCAGCCCCGACAGGCCCTACACTGAAGCTTTCTTT
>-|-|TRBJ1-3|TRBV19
CASSQYPGSGNTIYF
TGTGCCAGTAGCCAATACCCAGGCTCTGGAAACACCATATATTTT
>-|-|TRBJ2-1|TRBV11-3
CASSLGENEQFF
TGTGCCAGCAGCTTAGGCGAAAATGAGCAGTTCTTC
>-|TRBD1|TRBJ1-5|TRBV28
CASSLATGVSDQPQHF
TGTGCCAGCAGTTTAGCGACAGGGGTGAGTGATCAGCCCCAGCATTTT
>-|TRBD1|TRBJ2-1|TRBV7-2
CASSSSGTGDYNEQFF
TGTGCCAGCAGCTCCTCCGGGACAGGGGACTACAATGAGCAGTTCTTC
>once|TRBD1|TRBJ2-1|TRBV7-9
CASSRGKQGADRQFF
TGTGCCAGCAGCCGAGGTAAACAGGGGGCGGATCGGCAGTTCTTC
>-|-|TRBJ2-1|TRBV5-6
CASGFSYNEQFF
TGTGCCTCGGGGTTCTCCTACAATGAGCAGTTCTTC
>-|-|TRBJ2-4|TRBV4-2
CASSQVEGGAKNIQYF
TGTGCCAGCAGCCAAGTAGAGGGTGGGGCCAAAAACATTCAGTACTTC
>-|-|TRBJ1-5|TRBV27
CASSIKFPEGSRQPQHF
TGTGCCAGCAGCATAAAATTCCCGGAGGGGTCGAGGCAGCCCCAGCATTTT
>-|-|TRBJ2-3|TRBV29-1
CSIDTGTDTQYF
TGCAGCATTGATACGGGGACAGATACGCAGTATTTT
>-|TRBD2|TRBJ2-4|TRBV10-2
CASTSGASGREIAKNIQYF
TGCGCCAGCACCTCTGGGGCTAGCGGGAGGGAAATAGCCAAAAACATTCAGTACTTC
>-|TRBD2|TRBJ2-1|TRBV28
CASSFAGGPYNEQFF
TGTGCCAGCAGTTTCGCGGGAGGCCCATACAATGAGCAGTTCTTC
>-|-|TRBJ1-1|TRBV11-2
CASSPTGYAEAFF
TGTGCCAGCAGCCCCACAGGGTACGCTGAAGCTTTCTTT
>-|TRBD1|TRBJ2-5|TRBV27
CASSPTGEEETQYF
TGTGCCAGCAGCCCGACAGGGGAGGAAGAGACCCAGTACTTC
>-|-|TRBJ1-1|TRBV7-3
CASSTSLNTEAFF
TGTGCCAGCAGCACGAGTCTGAACACTGAAGCTTTCTTT
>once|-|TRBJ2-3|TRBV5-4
CASSPSPDRGITDTQYF
TGTGCCAGCAGCCCCTCCCCGGACAGAGGTATCACAGATACGCAGTATTTT
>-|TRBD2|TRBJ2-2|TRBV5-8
CASSSSGGNTGELFF
TGTGCCAGCAGTTCTAGCGGAGGAAACACCGGGGAGCTGTTTTTT
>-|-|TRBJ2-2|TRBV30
CAWRAAGDTGELFF
TGTGCCTGGAGGGCAGCAGGGGACACCGGGGAGCTGTTTTTT
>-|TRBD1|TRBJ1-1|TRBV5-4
CASSFRQGDTEAFF
TGTGCCAGCAGCTTTCGACAGGGTGACACTGAAGCTTTCTTT
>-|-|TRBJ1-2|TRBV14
CASSPNGGGYYGYTF
TGTGCCAGCAGCCCCAATGGGGGGGGCTACTATGGCTACACCTTC
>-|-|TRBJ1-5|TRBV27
CASSSTFRGSNQPQHF
TGTGCCAGCAGTTCCACCTTCAGGGGTAGCAATCAGCCCCAGCATTTT